Each of the 25 T cell receptor beta chains below was sequenced from the same sample in a study of OX40 agonist ivuxolimab in advanced cancers. Some clones are missing from TCRdb's copy, which holds only in-frame ones; the method was immunoSEQ multiplex PCR. This sample has about 72,000 clones, with roughly 87% found just once. This material consisted of CD4+ or CD8+ T cells sorted from blood, taken in a trial of the OX40 agonist ivuxolimab. Every receptor here comes from an adult with an advanced solid tumor such as melanoma, head and neck, liver or kidney cancer.

The sample holds one count of this clone. This chain connects TRBV5-4 to TRBJ2-3, with 7 nucleotides matching TRBD2. The V gene's germline CDR1 is SGHNT and CDR2 YYREEE (reference sequence). CDR3 length: 14 amino acids. V trimming: 4 bases; J trimming: 6 bases; junction bases outside the gene matches: 8. The CDR3 nucleotides read TGTGCCAGCAGCCTCCCCTTGGGGGGGGATACGCAGTATTTT. Translated: CASSLPLGGDTQYF.

The genes are TRBV29-1 and TRBJ2-3, with TRBD1 identical over 9 bases. Looked up from germline, CDR1 is SQVTM and CDR2 is ANQGSEA. V lost 5 bases, J lost 2 bases, and 5 bases stayed unmatched. This CDR3 region has 14 residues. This CDR3 is CSVPGTGSTDTQYF. As DNA, the CDR3 is TGCAGCGTTCCCGGGACAGGGTCCACAGATACGCAGTATTTT.

The chain has TRBV11-1 and TRBJ2-7; 7 nucleotides agree with TRBD2. Germline V lookup: CDR1 SGHAT, CDR2 FQDESV (reference sequence). There are 16 residues in the CDR3. Trimming took 0 bases from V and 2 from J; bases not matched to a gene: 7. CDR3 protein: CASSLAVTSEAYEQYF. CDR3 DNA sequence: TGTGCCAGCAGCTTAGCGGTTACTAGCGAGGCCTACGAGCAGTACTTC.

This sequence joins TRBV9 and TRBJ2-1; possibly TRBD1 or TRBD2 for D (5 bases each). Trimming removed 0 bases from V and 6 bases from J, with 7 bases in between. The CDR3 consists of 13 residues. Germline-derived CDR1 and CDR2 are SGDLS and YYNGEE. The CDR3 loop reads CASSVAGGNEQFF. CDR3 in DNA: TGTGCCAGCAGCGTAGCTGGGGGCAATGAGCAGTTCTTC. Full variable domain (rest looked up from reference TRBV9 and TRBJ2-1): DSGVTQTPKHLITATGQRVTLRCSPRSGDLSVYWYQQSLDQGLQFLIQYYNGEERAKGNILERFSAQQFPDLHSELNLSSLELGDSALYFCASSVAGGNEQFFGPGTRLTVL.

The V gene is TRBV14, the J gene TRBJ1-1; D is uncertain. Per germline, CDR1 SGHDN and CDR2 FVKESK. The V end was cut by 3 bases, the J end by 0 bases, with 11 bases between. The length of the CDR3 is 15 residues. In nucleotides, the CDR3 is TGTGCCAGCAGCCACAGAACAGCCATGAACACTGAAGCTTTCTTT. The encoded protein is CASSHRTAMNTEAFF.

The J gene is TRBJ2-1, the V gene TRBV6-1, with D unresolved. The CDR3 covers 12 residues. V shed 6 bases and J shed 7 bases, with 10 bases lying between them. CDR1 MNHNS and CDR2 SASEGT come from the germline V gene. CDR3 in DNA: TGTGCCAGCAGCCTGACTCGTAATGAGCAGTTCTTC. Translated: CASSLTRNEQFF.

The chain links TRBV10-3 to TRBJ1-2; D ambiguous. Germline assignment: CDR1 ENHRY and CDR2 SYGVKD. The CDR3 totals 14 residues. V was clipped by 1 base and J by 6 bases, with 12 bases between them. The CDR3, as DNA: TGTGCCATCAGTGAGTGGTCGGAACCCGATGGCTACACCTTC. Protein product: CAISEWSEPDGYTF.

The rearrangement joins TRBV19 to TRBJ1-5; 9 bases are a match to TRBD1. The CDR3 runs to 17 residues. CDR1 and CDR2 from the germline V gene are LNHDA and SQIVND (reference sequence). V gave up 7 bases and J gave up 2 bases; unmatched junction bases: 12. CDR3 amino acids: CASTGTGSIFGNQPQHF. As DNA, the CDR3 is TGTGCCAGTACCGGGACAGGGTCAATTTTTGGCAATCAGCCCCAGCATTTT.

This chain connects TRBV5-4 to TRBJ2-3; TRBD2 might be the D (5 bases). Germline V gives CDR1 SGHNT, CDR2 YYREEE (reference sequence). Trimming pared 2 bases from V and 0 bases from J, leaving 7 bases between. CDR3 length: 14 amino acids. Here the CDR3 reads CASSLEGSTDTQYF. CDR3 DNA: TGTGCCAGCAGCTTAGAGGGTAGCACAGATACGCAGTATTTT.

The gene calls are TRBV4-1 and TRBJ1-2, with 7 bases fitting TRBD1. V was pared by 0 bases and J by 1 base, with 5 bases of the junction left unmatched. Germline-derived CDR1 and CDR2 are MGHRA and YSYEKL. The CDR3 has 16 amino acids. Written as DNA, the CDR3 is TGCGCCAGCAGCCAAGAACGTACAGGGGTTAACTATGGCTACACCTTC. It specifies CASSQERTGVNYGYTF.

This sequence joins TRBV10-2 and TRBJ1-2; TRBD1 is a possible D gene (5 bases). This CDR3 spans 17 amino acids. In germline, CDR1 is WSHSY, CDR2 SAAADI. V lost 2 bases, J lost 5 bases, and 21 bases lay in between. The CDR3 DNA reads as TGCGCCAGCAGTGAGAGGTCCATTGGGGGATTTCATTATGGCTACACCTTC. This gives the protein CASSERSIGGFHYGYTF.

The chain uses TRBV11-2 and TRBJ2-1; the D call may be TRBD1 or TRBD2 (5 bases each). The CDR3 runs to 15 residues. Trimming pared 5 bases from V and 4 bases from J, leaving 15 bases between. CDR1 is SGHAT, CDR2 FQNNGV, per germline. For the CDR3, the DNA is TGTGCCAGCAGCCCCCCCGGGACCAAATACAATGAGCAGTTCTTC. Translation: CASSPPGTKYNEQFF.

In its sample, this clone was seen once. V is TRBV5-1 and J is TRBJ2-5; possible D gene TRBD2, 6 bases. The V gene lost 0 bases and the J gene lost 9 bases, with 15 bases spanning the gap. Germline V gene data show CDR1 as SGHRS and CDR2 as YFSETQ. CDR3 length: 14 residues. CDR3 protein: CASSLATPEGSQYF. The CDR3 bases are TGCGCCAGCAGCTTGGCCACACCGGAGGGGTCCCAGTACTTC.

The chain recombines TRBV6-1 with TRBJ1-1; 7 bases agree with TRBD1. After removal of 7 bases from V and 4 bases from J, the junction contained 9 bases not matched to a gene. Per the germline V gene, CDR1 is MNHNS and CDR2 is SASEGT. This CDR3 has 14 residues. CDR3 nucleotide sequence: TGTGCCAGCACCAACGACAGGGAGGGCACTGAAGCTTTCTTT. Its protein is CASTNDREGTEAFF.

V usage is TRBV5-1 and J usage is TRBJ2-2; D remains unclear. The germline V and J ends were trimmed by 1 base and 2 bases, with 9 bases remaining between them. Germline CDR1 SGHRS, CDR2 YFSETQ. The CDR3 extends over 15 amino acids. CDR3 region: CASSLQVTNTGELFF. CDR3 coding DNA: TGCGCCAGCAGCTTGCAGGTAACCAACACCGGGGAGCTGTTTTTT.

The chain employs TRBV30 and TRBJ1-2, with D possibly TRBD1 on 5 matching bases. Germline CDR1 reads GTSNPN; CDR2 reads SVGIG (reference sequence). The V end lost 7 bases, the J end lost 2 bases, and 17 bases lay between the germline ends. CDR3 length: 14 amino acids. The CDR3 here is CALILGGGNYGYTF. CDR3 DNA: TGTGCCTTGATCCTTGGGGGGGGGAACTATGGCTACACCTTC.

Only a few counts were recorded for this clone. The chain recombines TRBV4-2 with TRBJ2-2, with TRBD2 matching over 13 bases. The CDR3 covers 15 residues. CDR1 and CDR2 (germline): LGHNA, YNFKEQ. V dropped 5 bases and J dropped 5; count of bases not matched to a gene: 2. The CDR3 DNA follows: TGTGCCAGCAGCGCGGGACTAGCGGGGACCGGGGAGCTGTTTTTT. This encodes CASSAGLAGTGELFF.

This chain uses TRBV18 with TRBJ2-7; D ambiguous. The V gene lost 3 bases and the J gene lost 1 base, with 10 bases spanning the gap. Looked up from germline, CDR1 is KGHSH and CDR2 is LQKENI. The CDR3 contains 14 residues. The chain's CDR3 is CASSPPLGSYEQYF. The CDR3 nucleotides read TGTGCCAGCTCACCCCCGCTAGGGTCCTACGAGCAGTACTTC.

In the case of this clone: One junction end does not reproduce the germline sequence, and a read error may be involved. This chain connects TRBV7-7 to TRBJ2-6; D could derive from TRBD1 or TRBD2 (5 bases each). Germline CDR1 and CDR2: SSHAT and FNYEAQ (reference sequence). The CDR3 loop spans 19 amino acids. In DNA form, the CDR3 reads TGTGCTAGCAGCCCCGGGGCAGGAACCTGGGTGCATGGGGCCAACGTCCTGACTTTC. As protein: CASSPGAGTWVHGANVLTF.

The chain carries TRBV5-4 and TRBJ2-1; 9 bases map to TRBD2. CDR1 and CDR2 from the germline V gene are SGHNT and YYREEE (reference sequence). The CDR3 runs to 17 residues. V shed 4 bases, J shed 4 bases, and the junction held 12 bases outside the gene matches. The CDR3 spells CASSGRTGGGAYNEQFF. The CDR3 bases are TGTGCCAGCAGCGGACGGACGGGCGGGGGGGCTTACAATGAGCAGTTCTTC.

This clone was recorded only once. V gene TRBV2 combines with J gene TRBJ2-5; 8 bases fit TRBD2. The CDR3 sequence is 12 residues long. V trimming: 6 bases; J trimming: 4 bases; junction bases outside the gene matches: 1. Germline CDR1 and CDR2: SNHLY and FYNNEI. The CDR3 reads CASSGGGETQYF. The CDR3 DNA sequence: TGTGCCAGCAGCGGGGGGGGAGAGACCCAGTACTTC. The full variable domain, rest sourced from reference TRBV2 and TRBJ2-5, is EPEVTQTPSHQVTQMGQEVILRCVPISNHLYFYWYRQILGQKVEFLVSFYNNEISEKSEIFDDQFSVERPDGSNFTLKIRSTKLEDSAMYFCASSGGGETQYFGPGTRLLVL.

This rearrangement joins TRBV6-7 to TRBJ2-7; 8 bases map to TRBD1. TRBV6-7 is assigned to the ORF class and has an uncertain function. J was trimmed by 3 bases and V by 0 bases; bases with no gene match: 7. The CDR3 has 16 amino acids. The CDR3 nucleotides are TGTGCCAGCAGTTACTCACAGGACAGGGTTGGCTACGAGCAGTACTTC. This translates into CASSYSQDRVGYEQYF.

The chain combines TRBV28 with TRBJ2-1; D is ambiguous. Deletions cut 1 base from V and 6 bases from J, with 10 bases between. CDR3 length equals 14 residues. Germline V CDR1 and CDR2: MDHEN, SYDVKM. The DNA of the CDR3 is TGTGCCAGCAGTTTATCGAGTTTAGGCAATGAGCAGTTCTTC. It encodes CASSLSSLGNEQFF.

CDR3 nucleotides: TGTGCCAGCAGCTTGGACAGGGGTACCTACGAGCAGTACTTC. Residues: CASSLDRGTYEQYF. The J gene is TRBJ2-7, the V gene TRBV5-4, with 7 nucleotides matching TRBD1. The CDR3 contains 14 residues. J was trimmed by 2 bases and V by 0 bases; bases with no gene match: 2. Germline values: CDR1 SGHNT, CDR2 YYREEE (reference sequence).

The chain is built from TRBV2 and TRBJ2-3; D may be TRBD1 (6 bases). This CDR3 spans 14 amino acids. The germline V and J ends were trimmed by 7 bases and 5 bases, with 16 bases remaining between them. Germline CDR1 reads SNHLY; CDR2 reads FYNNEI. CDR3 sequence: CASTYRQAVDTQYF. Here the CDR3 DNA reads TGTGCCAGCACCTACCGACAGGCAGTAGATACGCAGTATTTT.